A selection of T cell receptor beta chains follows, all from one sample in a study of cytomegalovirus exposure and HLA in healthy donors. The method was immunoSEQ multiplex PCR; TCRdb's version includes in-frame clones alone and lacks a portion of them. The data hold fewer than 90,000 clones, with less than 90% observed a single time. The sample consisted of PBMCs. Receptor source: a young woman in good health and CMV-seropositive. CDR3s include the opening cysteine and the closing phenylalanine or tryptophan. D genes are given only for firm matches. Only some rows state a clone size, as once, few, many or a class for expanded clones.

>TRBJ1-2|-|TRBV27|TRBD1
TGTGCCAGCAGTTTATTACAGGGGGCTGAGGGCTACACCTTC
CASSLLQGAEGYTF
>TRBJ2-7|few|TRBV6-1|-
TGTGCCAGCAGTGAAATGGGGACTGTATCCTACGAGCAGTACTTC
CASSEMGTVSYEQYF
>TRBJ2-2|-|TRBV7-6|-
TGTGCCAGCAGCTTTGGGGGGGCAATCGGGGAGCTGTTTTTT
CASSFGGAIGELFF
>TRBJ1-3|-|TRBV6-6|-
TGTGCCAGCATCGACACCAGGGTCCTGGAAAACACCATATATTTT
CASIDTRVLENTIYF
>TRBJ2-7|once|TRBV19|TRBD2
TGTGCCAGTAGTTCCGGGGGAGGGGTCTACGAGCAGTACTTC
CASSSGGGVYEQYF
>TRBJ1-5|-|TRBV19|-
TGTGCCAGTAGTATCGGGGAATTCAATCAGCCCCAGCATTTT
CASSIGEFNQPQHF
>TRBJ1-5|-|TRBV29-1|-
TGCAGCGTTGCACAAAATAGCAATCAGCCCCAGCATTTT
CSVAQNSNQPQHF
>TRBJ2-5|-|TRBV7-8|TRBD1
TGTGCCAGCAGCCCCCGACAGGGTTCGGGAGAGACCCAGTACTTC
CASSPRQGSGETQYF
>TRBJ2-7|-|TRBV5-1|TRBD1
TGCGCCAGCAGCCCCAGACCCGGGACAGGGGTTTTCTACGAGCAGTACTTC
CASSPRPGTGVFYEQYF
>TRBJ1-1|once|TRBV5-1|-
TGCGCCAGCAGCGTGTCAGGGGAGGAAGCTTTCTTT
CASSVSGEEAFF
>TRBJ1-2|-|TRBV27|TRBD1
TGTGCCAGCAGTTTTAACTACCGGGACAGGGTTGGCTACACCTTC
CASSFNYRDRVGYTF
>TRBJ1-2|few|TRBV5-6|-
TGTGCCAGCAGCTTGGGCGGGGTTGATGGCTACACCTTC
CASSLGGVDGYTF
>TRBJ1-1|-|TRBV18|-
TGTGCCAGCTCACGGGACATGAACACTGAAGCTTTCTTT
CASSRDMNTEAFF
>TRBJ2-2|-|TRBV19|-
TGTGCCAGTACCTGGGGGGGCGCGCACAGCACCGGGGAGCTGTTTTTT
CASTWGGAHSTGELFF
>TRBJ1-2|-|TRBV27|-
TGTGCCAGCAGTTTAGCCGGGACACCGAACTATGGCTACACCTTC
CASSLAGTPNYGYTF
>TRBJ1-6|-|TRBV10-3|TRBD1
TGTGCCATCAGTGAGGCAGGGGACAGAAGCTCCTATAATTCACCCCTCCACTTT
CAISEAGDRSSYNSPLHF
>TRBJ1-1|-|TRBV5-1|TRBD1
TGCGCCAGCAGCGCGGACAGGGCGACTGAAGCTTTCTTT
CASSADRATEAFF
>TRBJ1-2|-|TRBV6-4|-
TGTGCCAGCAGTTTATCAGGGTCGTATGGCTACACCTTC
CASSLSGSYGYTF
>TRBJ1-2|-|TRBV27|-
TGTGCCAGCAGTTTACGGGGGGTCGATCTTAACTATGGCTACACCTTC
CASSLRGVDLNYGYTF
>TRBJ2-3|-|TRBV2|-
TGTGCCAGCAGGCGGCTAGACAGCACAGATACGCAGTATTTT
CASRRLDSTDTQYF
>TRBJ2-5|-|TRBV6-5|-
TGTGCCAGCAGTTACTCCCGGGGGTACCAAGAGACCCAGTACTTC
CASSYSRGYQETQYF
>TRBJ2-7|once|TRBV4-1|TRBD1
TGCGCCAGCAGCCAATTGCCGGGACAGTCCTACGAGCAGTACTTC
CASSQLPGQSYEQYF
>TRBJ1-2|-|TRBV4-1|-
TGCGCCAGCAGCCAAGTCCAGACTGATGCCCATGGCTACACCTTC
CASSQVQTDAHGYTF
>TRBJ2-7|-|TRBV18|TRBD1
TGTGCCAGCTCACACCGACAGGGGGTTTACGAGCAGTACTTC
CASSHRQGVYEQYF
>TRBJ2-7|-|TRBV6-6|TRBD1
TGTGCCATCTCATCCGGGACAGCTAAATACGAGCAGTACTTC
CAISSGTAKYEQYF
>TRBJ2-1|many|TRBV27|-
TGTGCCAGCAGTTGGGACTTTCCGAACAATGATGAGCAGTTCTTC
CASSWDFPNNDEQFF
>TRBJ2-7|-|TRBV15|-
TGTGCCACCAGCAGAGATCTGACAGGGAGGGAGCAGTACTTC
CATSRDLTGREQYF
>TRBJ1-2|-|TRBV15|TRBD1
TGTGCCACCAGCACCGGAGGGACAGGGGGTCCCTATGGCTACACCTTC
CATSTGGTGGPYGYTF
>TRBJ1-5|-|TRBV6-1|-
TGTGCCAGCAGTGATCTGGGGGCTCAGCCCCAGCATTTT
CASSDLGAQPQHF
>TRBJ1-2|-|TRBV25-1|-
TGTGCCAGCATTGGGAGGGAAGGCTATGGCTACACCTTC
CASIGREGYGYTF
>TRBJ1-1|-|TRBV5-6|TRBD1
TGTGCCAGCAGCACCACCGGGACAGGGCTCGTGGACACTGAAGCTTTCTTT
CASSTTGTGLVDTEAFF
>TRBJ2-1|-|TRBV2|TRBD2
TGTGCCAGCAGTGACGAGACTAGCGGGGGAAACTTCTTC
CASSDETSGGNFF
>TRBJ2-7|-|TRBV7-9|TRBD1
TGTGCCAGCAGCCCCCCGGGGACAGGGAACGAGCAGTACTTC
CASSPPGTGNEQYF
>TRBJ2-5|few|TRBV7-7|TRBD1
TGTGCCAGCAGCTCACACAGGGGTCTTGAGGAGACCCAGTACTTC
CASSSHRGLEETQYF
>TRBJ2-3|-|TRBV27|TRBD1
TGTGCCAGCAGTTCCTTGGACAGGGCTAGCACAGATACGCAGTATTTT
CASSSLDRASTDTQYF
>TRBJ2-5|-|TRBV5-1|-
TGCGCCAGCAGCTCAGGACAGTACCAAGAGACCCAGTACTTC
CASSSGQYQETQYF
>TRBJ2-4|few|TRBV30|TRBD2
TGTGCCTGGAGTGTAGCGGGGGGGCGGAACATTCAGTACTTC
CAWSVAGGRNIQYF
>TRBJ2-5|-|TRBV7-2|-
TGTGCCAGCAGCCCCGGTCTTCGCCGGGAGACCCAGTACTTC
CASSPGLRRETQYF
>TRBJ1-6|-|TRBV19|-
TGTGCCAGTAGTATTCGAAGGAGCTCCTATAATTCACCCCTCCACTTT
CASSIRRSSYNSPLHF
>TRBJ2-1|-|TRBV7-9|-
TGTGCCAGCAGCTTAGCTTTAATGCTAGCCGAGCAGTTCTTC
CASSLALMLAEQFF
>TRBJ2-7|-|TRBV5-1|TRBD1
TGCGCCAGCAGCATTGGACAGGGTGACCCCTACGAGCAGTACTTC
CASSIGQGDPYEQYF
>TRBJ2-7|once|TRBV28|TRBD2
TGTGCCAGCAGTTTTGGGGGACTAGCGGGTAAATACGAGCAGTACTTC
CASSFGGLAGKYEQYF
>TRBJ1-2|-|TRBV12-5|-
TGTGCTAGTGGTTTGGCCACAGGGTCCGGTGGCTACACCTTC
CASGLATGSGGYTF
>TRBJ1-3|-|TRBV6-5|-
TGTGCCAGCAGCCCCTGGGGGGGCACAGGAAACACCATATATTTT
CASSPWGGTGNTIYF
>TRBJ2-6|-|TRBV27|-
TGTGCCAGCAGTATGACAGTCTCTGGGGCCAACGTCCTGACTTTC
CASSMTVSGANVLTF
>TRBJ2-2|-|TRBV6-5|TRBD1
TGTGCCAGCAGAAACAGGGGGAACACCGGGGAGCTGTTTTTT
CASRNRGNTGELFF
>TRBJ1-5|-|TRBV5-4|TRBD1
TGTGCCAGCAGCTTGGATAGGGGACAGGGGTGGTACAGGCAGCCCCAGCATTTT
CASSLDRGQGWYRQPQHF
>TRBJ1-2|once|TRBV7-9|-
TGTGCCAGCAGCTTAATGGGCAGCCTCTATGGCTACACCTTC
CASSLMGSLYGYTF
>TRBJ1-2|-|TRBV10-3|-
TGTGCCATCAGTGAGTCCACGGCTAACTATGGCTACACCTTC
CAISESTANYGYTF
>TRBJ1-1|-|TRBV6-1|-
TGTGCCAGCAGTGAAATAGGGTCAGGGTGGGAAGCTTTCTTT
CASSEIGSGWEAFF
>TRBJ2-2|-|TRBV10-1|TRBD1
TGCGCCAGCAGGACGACAGGGGCGAACACCGGGGAGCTGTTTTTT
CASRTTGANTGELFF
>TRBJ2-1|once|TRBV5-1|TRBD2
TGCGCCAGCAGCGAACTAGCGGGGGCATCCTACAATGAGCAGTTCTTC
CASSELAGASYNEQFF
>TRBJ1-5|-|TRBV6-6|TRBD1
TGTGCCAGCAGCTCAGGACAGGGGGCTCGTCAGCCCCAGCATTTT
CASSSGQGARQPQHF
>TRBJ1-1|-|TRBV5-1|TRBD1
TGCGCCAGCAGCTTCCTCCCAGGGGGAGCTGTGGGAACCACTGAAGCTTTCTTT
CASSFLPGGAVGTTEAFF
>TRBJ1-2|-|TRBV4-1|-
TGCGCCAGCAGCCAAGATAATCGGGGCTACACCTTC
CASSQDNRGYTF
>TRBJ2-2|-|TRBV7-9|TRBD1
TGTGCCAGCAGCTACCCCGGGACAGGGGGGACCGGGGAGCTGTTTTTT
CASSYPGTGGTGELFF